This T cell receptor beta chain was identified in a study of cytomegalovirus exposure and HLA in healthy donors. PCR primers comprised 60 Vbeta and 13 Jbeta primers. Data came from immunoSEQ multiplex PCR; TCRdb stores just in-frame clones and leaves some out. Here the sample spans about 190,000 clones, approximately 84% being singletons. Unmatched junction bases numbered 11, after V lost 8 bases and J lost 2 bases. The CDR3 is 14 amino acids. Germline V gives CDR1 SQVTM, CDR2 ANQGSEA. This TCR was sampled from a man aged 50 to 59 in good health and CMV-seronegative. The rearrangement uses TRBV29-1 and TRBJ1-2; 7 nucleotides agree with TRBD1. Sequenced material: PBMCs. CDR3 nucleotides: TGCAGCATCCCGAAGGGGGCGATGAACTATGGCTACACCTTC. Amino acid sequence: CSIPKGAMNYGYTF.